Shown below are 21 T cell receptor beta chains from a single sample sequenced in a study of blood T cell repertoires in COVID-19. The table came from immunoSEQ multiplex PCR; TCRdb's copy has only in-frame clones and leaves some out. In the table there are 140,000 to 150,000 clones, about 87% of which are singletons. The material sequenced was peripheral blood. These TCRs come from a woman aged 50 to 65 with acute or convalescent COVID-19.

The rearrangement uses TRBV4-1 and TRBJ2-7; maybe TRBD2 (5 bases). V lost 3 bases and J 4 bases, leaving 22 bases between the germline ends. Looked up from germline, CDR1 is MGHRA and CDR2 is YSYEKL. The CDR3 sequence is 17 residues long. CDR3 sequence: CASSHDSLLVYGYEQYF. The DNA for the CDR3 is TGCGCCAGCAGCCATGACTCTTTACTAGTCTACGGTTACGAGCAGTACTTC.

The chain couples TRBV25-1 to TRBJ2-7; a possible D gene is TRBD1 (6 bases). Germline V CDR1 and CDR2: MGHDK, SYGVNS. Trimming took off 6 bases at V and 7 bases at J, with 16 bases between the two ends. This CDR3 is built from 13 residues. The CDR3: CASRRTDLGEQYF. As DNA, the CDR3 is TGTGCCAGCAGGCGGACAGACCTTGGGGAGCAGTACTTC.

CDR3 sequence reads: CASSLAWGSNYGYTF. CDR3 nucleotide sequence: TGTGCCAGCAGCTTGGCATGGGGCTCTAACTATGGCTACACCTTC. The chain joins TRBV5-6 to TRBJ1-2; maybe TRBD1 (5 bases). The germline CDR1 and CDR2 sequences are SGHDT and YYEEEE. The CDR3 is 15 residues long. Trimming removed 0 bases from V and 0 bases from J, with 9 bases in between.

The chain recombines TRBV7-2 with TRBJ1-2; tentative D call: TRBD1 (5 bases). Germline lookup yields CDR1 SGHTA and CDR2 FQGNSA. CDR3 size: 15 residues. With 5 bases removed from V and 7 bases from J, the gap between germline ends came to 20 bases. For the CDR3, the DNA is TGTGCCAGCAGCCCGGGAGGCAGGGCGGCTAGTGGCTACACCTTC. Its translation is CASSPGGRAASGYTF.

The chain recombines TRBV6-6 with TRBJ1-3; TRBD1 is a possible D gene (6 bases). The CDR3 covers 16 residues. Germline values: CDR1 MNHNY, CDR2 SVGAGI (reference sequence). The V and J ends lost 6 bases and 4 bases respectively, with 19 bases between them. The CDR3 spells CASRHQGGLGGNTIYF. DNA for the CDR3: TGTGCCAGCAGACATCAAGGGGGTCTTGGCGGAAACACCATATATTTT.

V is TRBV18 and J is TRBJ1-2, with D possibly being TRBD1 (6 bases). Germline V gives CDR1 KGHSH, CDR2 LQKENI. The CDR3 is 13 amino acids. V was trimmed by 2 bases and J by 4 bases, leaving 8 bases between them. The CDR3 bases are TGTGCCAGCTCACCAGGACAGAGCTATGGCTACACCTTC. Its protein product is CASSPGQSYGYTF.

A single count supports this clone. The chain employs TRBV5-1 and TRBJ2-6; D may be TRBD1 (5 bases). The CDR3 covers 14 residues. V lost 5 bases and J 1 base, leaving 7 bases between the germline ends. Germline CDR1 is SGHRS and CDR2 is YFSETQ. This CDR3 reads CASRTESGANVLTF. For the CDR3, the DNA is TGCGCCAGCAGGACAGAGTCTGGGGCCAACGTCCTGACTTTC.

The chain has TRBV4-1 and TRBJ1-5; a possible D gene is TRBD1 (5 bases). V was shortened by 1 base and J by 5 bases, with 9 bases between the two germline ends. Germline V gene data show CDR1 as MGHRA and CDR2 as YSYEKL. CDR3 length: 14 amino acids. The CDR3 region is CASSQGGRDQPQHF. CDR3 in DNA: TGCGCCAGCAGCCAAGGGGGCCGTGATCAGCCCCAGCATTTT.

The chain carries TRBV30 and TRBJ2-2; tentative D call: TRBD1 (5 bases). Trimming removed 0 bases from V and 3 bases from J, with 11 bases in between. CDR3 length: 15 residues. The germline gives CDR1 GTSNPN, CDR2 SVGIG (reference sequence). The CDR3 DNA reads TGTGCCTGGAGTGTATGGGGCCAGGACACCGGGGAGCTGTTTTTT. It specifies CAWSVWGQDTGELFF.

The V call is TRBV6-5, the J call TRBJ1-1, with D possibly TRBD1 on 5 matching bases. This CDR3 region has 14 residues. CDR1 is MNHEY and CDR2 is SVGAGI in the germline V gene. Trimming removed 5 bases at V and 0 bases at J, with 10 bases between. DNA of the CDR3: TGTGCCAGCAGTCCCACGACAGTGAACACTGAAGCTTTCTTT. Amino acid sequence: CASSPTTVNTEAFF.

This chain uses TRBV10-1 with TRBJ2-3; 14 bases line up with TRBD2. The germline V gene encodes CDR1 WNHNN and CDR2 SYGVQD (reference sequence). V dropped 3 bases and J dropped 4; count of bases not matched to a gene: 6. The CDR3 has 17 residues. The CDR3 sequence: CASSEAGLAGVSDTQYF. The CDR3 nucleotides are TGCGCCAGCAGTGAAGCGGGACTAGCGGGAGTTTCAGATACGCAGTATTTT.

The chain is built from TRBV6-5 and TRBJ2-7; the match to TRBD1 covers 9 bases. Losses at the gene ends were 5 bases for V and 4 bases for J; bases not matched to a gene: 6. Germline CDR1 reads MNHEY; CDR2 reads SVGAGI. CDR3 length: 14 residues. As DNA, the CDR3 is TGTGCCAGCAGTACCGGGACAGGGCCGTACGAGCAGTACTTC. This sequence encodes CASSTGTGPYEQYF.

The CDR3 protein is CASSPQTSNTEAFF. CDR3 sequence (DNA): TGTGCCAGCAGCCCTCAGACTTCGAACACTGAAGCTTTCTTT. V is TRBV7-9 and J is TRBJ1-1; unclear D gene. Germline CDR1 reads SEHNR; CDR2 reads FQNEAQ (reference sequence). The CDR3 covers 14 residues. Trimming removed 5 bases at V and 1 base at J, with 11 bases between.

The chain links TRBV19 to TRBJ1-5; no clear D gene. Germline V gene sequence: CDR1 LNHDA, CDR2 SQIVND (reference sequence). V lost 7 bases and J 2 bases, leaving 12 bases between the germline ends. The CDR3 has 14 residues. The CDR3 spells CASIGRWGNQPQHF. In nucleotides, the CDR3 is TGTGCCAGTATAGGCAGGTGGGGCAATCAGCCCCAGCATTTT.

The rearrangement links TRBV27 to TRBJ2-3; maybe TRBD2 (5 bases). Trimming cost V 4 bases and J 1 base, with 9 bases left between them. The length of the CDR3 is 14 residues. The germline gives CDR1 MNHEY, CDR2 SMNVEV (reference sequence). The CDR3 DNA sequence: TGTGCCAGCAGTTATGGGAGACGCACAGATACGCAGTATTTT. Its translation is CASSYGRRTDTQYF.

CDR3 nucleotide sequence: TGTGCCAGCAGCAACCGGGTTCAACCCTACGAGCAGTACTTC. Its translation: CASSNRVQPYEQYF. The chain employs TRBV9 and TRBJ2-7; D not resolved. This CDR3 is built from 14 residues. The V and J ends lost 4 bases and 2 bases respectively, with 13 bases between them. Germline values: CDR1 SGDLS, CDR2 YYNGEE.

The rearrangement joins TRBV11-2 to TRBJ2-7, with D unresolved. V was pared by 0 bases and J by 2 bases, with 5 bases between. This CDR3 has 13 amino acids. Germline-derived CDR1 and CDR2 are SGHAT and FQNNGV. CDR3: CASSLESTYEQYF. The DNA of the CDR3 is TGTGCCAGCAGCTTAGAGTCCACCTACGAGCAGTACTTC. The full variable domain, completed using reference TRBV11-2 and TRBJ2-7, is EAGVAQSPRYKIIEKRQSVAFWCNPISGHATLYWYQQILGQGPKLLIQFQNNGVVDDSQLPKDRFSAERLKGVDSTLKIQPAKLEDSAVYLCASSLESTYEQYFGPGTRLTVT.

The chain recombines TRBV5-1 with TRBJ1-2; D gene unclear. The V end was cut by 5 bases, the J end by 1 base, with 21 bases between. The germline V gene has CDR1 SGHRS and CDR2 YFSETQ. The CDR3 contains 17 residues. CDR3 protein: CASRSGSSFHLNYGYTF. CDR3 bases: TGCGCCAGCAGAAGCGGCAGTTCTTTTCACCTTAACTATGGCTACACCTTC.

The CDR3, as DNA: TGTGCCACCAGCAGAAGGGGCCTTACTAACTATGGCTACACCTTC. Its translation: CATSRRGLTNYGYTF. This chain links TRBV15 with TRBJ1-2; perhaps TRBD1 as D (5 bases). Germline CDR1 reads LNHNV; CDR2 reads YYDKDF (reference sequence). The CDR3 is 15 amino acids. V was trimmed by 2 bases and J by 0 bases, leaving 10 bases between them.

The rearrangement links TRBV6-5 to TRBJ1-1; the match to TRBD1 covers 10 bases. CDR3 length: 15 residues. The trim removed 6 bases at V and 5 bases at J, leaving 9 bases unmatched. Germline V gene lookup returns CDR1 MNHEY and CDR2 SVGAGI. The CDR3 sequence: CASREPTGGWTEAFF. CDR3 nucleotide sequence: TGTGCCAGCAGAGAGCCGACAGGGGGCTGGACTGAAGCTTTCTTT.

The chain combines TRBV5-1 with TRBJ1-1, with TRBD1 matching 8 bases. The V segment lost 0 bases and the J segment 10 bases; nucleotides outside the gene matches: 2. In germline, CDR1 is SGHRS, CDR2 YFSETQ. This CDR3 has 12 amino acids. As DNA, the CDR3 is TGCGCCAGCAGCTTGGGAGACAGGGGAGCTTTCTTT. Encoded protein: CASSLGDRGAFF.